The 20 T cell receptor beta chains given below trace back to one sample, sequenced in a study of breast tumors, draining lymph nodes, adjacent tissues. TCRdb re-called the multiplex PCR reads with MiXCR, one entry per CDR3 protein. The profile shows tens of thousands of distinct CDR3 sequences, roughly 36% of them singletons. Sequencing used breast tumor tissue. The origin of the receptors is a female donor with breast cancer. Some clones in this sample may be carry-over from other donors' samples.

This clonotype was seen at least ten times. The V gene is TRBV20-1, the J gene TRBJ2-2; possible D gene TRBD1, 6 bases. Trimming shortened V by 6 bases and J by 4 bases, and 6 bases separated the two germline ends. This CDR3 spans 11 amino acids. CDR1 and CDR2 (germline): DFQATT, SNEGSKA (reference sequence). Here the CDR3 reads CSARGTGELFF. The DNA of the CDR3 is TGCAGTGCCAGGGGCACCGGGGAGCTGTTTTTT.

About this clonotype: One junction end does not reproduce the germline sequence, and a read error may be involved. V gene TRBV20-1 combines with J gene TRBJ2-3; TRBD2 agrees at 10 bases. Germline V gene sequence: CDR1 DFQATT, CDR2 SNEGSKA (reference sequence). This CDR3 spans 12 amino acids. The CDR3 protein is CSPSGSDDTQYF. The DNA for the CDR3 is TGCAGTCCTAGCGGGAGCGATGATACGCAGTATTTT.

Regarding this clonotype: At one boundary the junction diverges from the germline segment, which might be a read error. V and J are TRBV7-2 and TRBJ2-3; 7 bases are a match to TRBD1. Germline values: CDR1 SGHTA, CDR2 FQGNSA. The CDR3 has 14 amino acids. CDR3 nucleotides: TGTGCCAGCATCCGCAACAGGGGTCCAGATGCGCAGTATTTT. Encoded protein: CASIRNRGPDAQYF.

This clonotype was counted ten times or more. The J gene is TRBJ2-3, the V gene TRBV4-1; unclear D gene. Germline values: CDR1 MGHRA, CDR2 YSYEKL. This CDR3 is 14 amino acids long. Trimming removed 0 bases from V and 4 bases from J, with 8 bases in between. The CDR3: CASSQDAVPDTQYF. In DNA form, the CDR3 reads TGCGCCAGCAGCCAAGATGCGGTTCCAGATACGCAGTATTTT.

Concerning this clonotype itself: The CDR3 ends on some other residue instead of the conserved phenylalanine or tryptophan, so this is likely a read error. The rearrangement joins TRBV9 to TRBJ2-2; 9 bases fit TRBD2. V shed 3 bases and J 2 bases; nucleotides not matched to a gene: 5. From germline, CDR1 is SGDLS and CDR2 YYNGEE. The CDR3 has 16 amino acids. CDR3 in DNA: TGTGCCAGCAGCGCATATAGCGGGAGAAACACCGGGGAGCTGTTTCTT. Protein sequence: CASSAYSGRNTGELFL.

The sample holds many counts of this clonotype. The rearrangement links TRBV19 to TRBJ2-3; D call uncertain. CDR3 length equals 14 residues. Germline CDR1 LNHDA, CDR2 SQIVND (reference sequence). With 0 bases removed from V and 1 base from J, the gap between germline ends came to 5 bases. CDR3 sequence reads: CASSIDGGTDTQYF. In nucleotides, the CDR3 is TGTGCCAGTAGTATAGATGGAGGCACAGATACGCAGTATTTT.

This clonotype was detected ten times or more. The CDR3 is CSAGRGQFYEQYF. The CDR3 nucleotides are TGCAGTGCAGGCCGGGGACAGTTCTACGAGCAGTACTTC. V gene TRBV20-1 combines with J gene TRBJ2-7; 7 nucleotides agree with TRBD1. Trimming at V came to 6 bases and at J to 3 bases, leaving 8 bases not matched to a gene. The CDR3 consists of 13 residues. Germline V gene data show CDR1 as DFQATT and CDR2 as SNEGSKA (reference sequence).

This clonotype was counted ten times or more. The chain combines TRBV19 with TRBJ1-5; D unclear. V lost 5 bases to trimming and J lost 0 bases, with 8 bases between them. Germline V gives CDR1 LNHDA, CDR2 SQIVND (reference sequence). The CDR3 spans 14 residues. This CDR3 reads CASSRAVSNQPQHF. In DNA, the CDR3 is TGTGCCAGTAGTCGGGCTGTTAGCAATCAGCCCCAGCATTTT.

This clonotype was recorded at least ten times. The J gene is TRBJ2-1, the V gene TRBV6-4; 7 bases fit TRBD2. Per the germline V gene, CDR1 is MRHNA and CDR2 is SNTAGT. V dropped 6 bases and J dropped 7; count of bases not matched to a gene: 9. This CDR3 is built from 14 residues. The CDR3 DNA follows: TGTGCCAGCAGGGACCCGACTAGCAATAATGAGCAGTTCTTC. Translating gives CASRDPTSNNEQFF.

This chain connects TRBV24-1 to TRBJ2-3, with D unresolved. This CDR3 region has 13 residues. Germline V lookup: CDR1 KGHDR, CDR2 SFDVKD. The V and J ends lost 5 bases and 0 bases respectively, with 5 bases between them. The CDR3 DNA reads as TGTGCCACCAGTGTGGGCAGCACAGATACGCAGTATTTT. This encodes CATSVGSTDTQYF.

A single count supports this clonotype. This may arise from a read error, as a much more abundant clone is one base away. The chain is built from TRBV7-8 and TRBJ2-5; TRBD1 might be the D (6 bases). Germline lookup yields CDR1 SGHVS and CDR2 FQNEAQ. V lost 5 bases to trimming and J lost 4 bases, with 11 bases between them. The CDR3 has 13 amino acids. The CDR3 loop is CASSQGRGETQYF. CDR3 in DNA: TGTGCCAGCAGCCAAGGCAGGGGAGAGACCCAGTACTTC.

On this clonotype: Given a much more abundant clone one base away, this may be a read error. The genes are TRBV27 and TRBJ1-6, with D uncertain. Trimming stripped 1 base from V and 2 bases from J, with 3 bases between. There are 14 residues in the CDR3. CDR1 and CDR2 (germline): MNHEY, SMNVEV (reference sequence). In nucleotides, the CDR3 is TGTGCCAGCAGTTTATTGCCCTATAATTCACCCCTCCACTTT. Its protein is CASSLLPYNSPLHF.

This clonotype was picked up a small number of times. V is TRBV6-5 and J is TRBJ2-3; D ambiguous. This CDR3 has 15 amino acids. Between the trimmed V and J ends, which lost 0 bases and 6 bases, there was a span of 13 bases. Germline values: CDR1 MNHEY, CDR2 SVGAGI. CDR3 sequence: CASSYSNSLGDTQYF. DNA for the CDR3: TGTGCCAGCAGTTACTCGAACAGCTTGGGGGATACGCAGTATTTT.

The chain couples TRBV7-9 to TRBJ1-3; D remains ambiguous. Looked up from germline, CDR1 is SEHNR and CDR2 is FQNEAQ (reference sequence). The V end lost 3 bases, the J end lost 1 base, and 7 bases lay between the germline ends. CDR3 length: 14 residues. CDR3 protein: CASSLGRSGNTIYF. The DNA of the CDR3 is TGTGCCAGCAGCTTGGGCAGGTCTGGAAACACCATATATTTT.

This rearrangement joins TRBV30 to TRBJ1-4, with 9 bases lining up with TRBD1. The CDR3 is 12 amino acids. Unmatched junction bases numbered 5, after V lost 7 bases and J lost 8 bases. Germline loops: CDR1 GTSNPN, CDR2 SVGIG (reference sequence). The CDR3 loop reads CAYDRGDEKLFF. The CDR3 DNA is TGTGCCTATGACAGGGGGGACGAAAAACTGTTTTTT.

The V call is TRBV24-1, the J call TRBJ2-3, with TRBD1 identical over 11 bases. The J segment lost 3 bases and the V segment lost 3 bases, leaving 7 bases of the junction unmatched. In germline, CDR1 is KGHDR, CDR2 SFDVKD. There are 17 residues in the CDR3. The CDR3 reads CATSDGTGGRRTDTQYF. In nucleotides, the CDR3 is TGTGCCACCAGTGATGGGACAGGGGGTCGGAGAACAGATACGCAGTATTTT.

This clonotype has ten or more counts. The V call is TRBV19, the J call TRBJ1-6; possibly TRBD1 for D (6 bases). The CDR3 sequence is 19 residues long. Germline-derived CDR1 and CDR2 are LNHDA and SQIVND (reference sequence). V was clipped by 5 bases and J by 0 bases, with 20 bases between them. The CDR3 loop reads CASSRGGAGASSYNSPLHF. The CDR3 nucleotides read TGTGCCAGTAGTCGAGGTGGTGCAGGGGCGAGCTCCTATAATTCACCCCTCCACTTT.

This clonotype occurred many times. The rearrangement joins TRBV14 to TRBJ2-7; D not certain. V dropped 0 bases and J dropped 2 bases, with 8 bases sitting between them. CDR3 length: 14 residues. Germline-derived CDR1 and CDR2 are SGHDN and FVKESK. The CDR3 DNA follows: TGTGCCAGCAGCCAAGAGATGGGCCCCTACGAGCAGTACTTC. Residues: CASSQEMGPYEQYF.

This chain links TRBV27 with TRBJ2-7; 7 nucleotides match TRBD2. J gave up 4 bases and V 0 bases, and 3 bases lay outside the gene matches. The CDR3 consists of 14 residues. The germline CDR1 and CDR2 sequences are MNHEY and SMNVEV (reference sequence). This CDR3 reads CASSLSTSRYEQYF. The CDR3 nucleotides are TGTGCCAGCAGTTTATCGACTAGCAGATACGAGCAGTACTTC.

J is TRBJ1-1 and V is TRBV29-1, with 10 bases matching TRBD1. This CDR3 contains 12 residues. Losses at the gene ends were 7 bases for V and 3 bases for J; bases not matched to a gene: 2. Germline values: CDR1 SQVTM, CDR2 ANQGSEA. Here the CDR3 DNA reads TGCAGCGCGACAGGGGGCTACACTGAAGCTTTCTTT. As protein: CSATGGYTEAFF.